This T cell receptor beta chain was retrieved from a study of Graves' ophthalmopathy and Graves' hyperthyroidism (dated 2018 in TCRdb). Regarding the complete study: Stable hyperthyroidism was defined as no progression to ophthalmopathy within 18 months of follow-up. TCR beta repertoire signatures were used to distinguish Graves' ophthalmopathy from Graves' hyperthyroidism and to predict progression to ophthalmopathy. To explore V-J signatures that distinguish ophthalmopathy from hyperthyroidism, a discovery set of about a hundred patients was enrolled, made up of 43 with ophthalmopathy and fewer than 60 with stable hyperthyroidism. In total, approximately 130 blood samples were TCR-sequenced: around 42 ophthalmopathy, under 85 hyperthyroidism and some 17 hyperthyroidism-to-ophthalmopathy patients. For independent validation, a separate cohort was made up of 18 hyperthyroidism patients plus 17 patients who later progressed from hyperthyroidism to ophthalmopathy. Once sampling was done, hyperthyroidism patients were given methimazole at a starting dose of 30 mg daily, while ophthalmopathy patients were given high-dose intravenous methylprednisolone. T-cell repertoires of thyroid tissue and blood were compared in about 6 hyperthyroidism patients.

Hyperthyroidism patients were newly diagnosed, were aged 18 to 65 years, and had a disease duration under 2 months. Patients with other autoimmune diseases, uncontrolled infections, pregnancy or lactation were excluded. Clinical symptoms, serum thyroxine, TRAb, thyroid ultrasound and orbital computed tomography were used for diagnosis. Total RNA was extracted using Trizol reagent, and RNA quality was checked on an Agilent 2100 Bioanalyzer. For repertoire sequencing, the TCR beta CDR3 regions were amplified from RNA transcripts. HTBI primers and the Qiagen OneStep RT-PCR kit were used in a first-round RT-PCR, which was followed by a second-round multiplex PCR, size selection and purification. The libraries underwent paired-end sequencing with 100 bp reads on an Illumina HiSeq2000. The authors processed their data as follows. Reads were processed with SOAPnuke, discarding reads with adapters, uncalled bases, mean Phred below 15, or no exact constant-primer or identifier match. COPE v1.2.5 was used to merge the high-quality paired reads. Each unique nucleotide sequence was treated as a clonotype, and MiTCR v1.1 was used to align the clonotypes to the IMGT TRB V, D and J references. The analysis was limited to V-J combinations with a frequency above 0.0001, which together covered around 99% of the repertoires. A TCR clonal expansion and chaos score per V-J combination was defined as the ratio of F50 clonal expansion to chaos observed in the TCRdist matrix. Welch's t-statistics and random forest were used to reduce features to over ten V-J combinations, which were fed into a naive Bayes classifier. The Morisita-Horn index was used to measure how similar the thyroid and blood repertoires were. TCRdb cleaned the public reads at Q25 with fastp, built clones with MiXCR and kept in-frame beta chains. Each CDR3 protein appears once, grouped with its most common genes and DNA. These V and J calls derive from TCRdb rather than the authors' analysis. A total of over a million distinct CDR3 sequences appear in this sample, around a third of them only once. The ten most abundant clones make up around 10% of the sample.

The germline V gene encodes CDR1 MNHNS and CDR2 SASEGT. From cysteine to phenylalanine, the CDR3 is 17 amino acids long. Only the CDR3 DNA is retained, 51 bases long and in frame from the first base. Regarding this clonotype: No cognate antigen has been identified for it. Germline is not matched at one junction end, which may reflect a read error.

Results and caveats for the whole study, not just this receptor: No statistical method was used to predetermine the sample size, and group allocation was not hidden from the investigators. In cross-validation, the 13-signature model distinguished ophthalmopathy from stable hyperthyroidism with less than 90% sensitivity and 81% to 82% specificity, while in the test set the corresponding values were around 79% and 71%. In validation, the model predicted ophthalmopathy progression with about 64% sensitivity and approximately 75% specificity; 12 predicted patients were CT-confirmed with GO in a median of around 6.5 months. Most expanded thyroid clonotypes with a frequency above 0.001 also appeared in blood, which suggests that blood repertoires may reflect the immune response in the thyroid.

This sequence originates from an adult man with Graves' hyperthyroidism. The sample was peripheral blood or thyroid tissue (not recorded which). The sequence joins TRBV6-1 to TRBJ1-5; TRBD1 could be the D gene, as 6 bases match. Here the CDR3 is given as CAISEALLSTGYQPQHF. The nucleotide sequence reads as follows: TGTGCCATCAGTGAAGCGCTTCTTTCGACAGGATATCAGCCCCAGCATTTT.